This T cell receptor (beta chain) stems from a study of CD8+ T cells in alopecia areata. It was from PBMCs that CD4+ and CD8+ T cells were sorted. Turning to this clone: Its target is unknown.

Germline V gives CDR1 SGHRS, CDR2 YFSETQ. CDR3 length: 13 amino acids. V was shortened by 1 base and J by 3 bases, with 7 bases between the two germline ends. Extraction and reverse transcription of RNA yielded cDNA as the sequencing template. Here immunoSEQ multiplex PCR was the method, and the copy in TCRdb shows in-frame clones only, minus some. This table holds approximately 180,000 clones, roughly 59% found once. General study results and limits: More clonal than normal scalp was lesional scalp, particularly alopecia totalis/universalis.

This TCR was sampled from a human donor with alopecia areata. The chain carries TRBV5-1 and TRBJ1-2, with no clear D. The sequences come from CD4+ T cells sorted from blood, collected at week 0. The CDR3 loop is CASSLNEDYGYTF. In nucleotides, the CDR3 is TGCGCCAGCAGCTTGAACGAGGACTATGGCTACACCTTC. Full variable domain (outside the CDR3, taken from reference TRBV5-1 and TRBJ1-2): KAGVTQTPRYLIKTRGQQVTLSCSPISGHRSVSWYQQTPGQGLQFLFEYFSETQRNKGNFPGRFSGRQFSNSRSEMNVSTLELGDSALYLCASSLNEDYGYTFGSGTRLTVV.